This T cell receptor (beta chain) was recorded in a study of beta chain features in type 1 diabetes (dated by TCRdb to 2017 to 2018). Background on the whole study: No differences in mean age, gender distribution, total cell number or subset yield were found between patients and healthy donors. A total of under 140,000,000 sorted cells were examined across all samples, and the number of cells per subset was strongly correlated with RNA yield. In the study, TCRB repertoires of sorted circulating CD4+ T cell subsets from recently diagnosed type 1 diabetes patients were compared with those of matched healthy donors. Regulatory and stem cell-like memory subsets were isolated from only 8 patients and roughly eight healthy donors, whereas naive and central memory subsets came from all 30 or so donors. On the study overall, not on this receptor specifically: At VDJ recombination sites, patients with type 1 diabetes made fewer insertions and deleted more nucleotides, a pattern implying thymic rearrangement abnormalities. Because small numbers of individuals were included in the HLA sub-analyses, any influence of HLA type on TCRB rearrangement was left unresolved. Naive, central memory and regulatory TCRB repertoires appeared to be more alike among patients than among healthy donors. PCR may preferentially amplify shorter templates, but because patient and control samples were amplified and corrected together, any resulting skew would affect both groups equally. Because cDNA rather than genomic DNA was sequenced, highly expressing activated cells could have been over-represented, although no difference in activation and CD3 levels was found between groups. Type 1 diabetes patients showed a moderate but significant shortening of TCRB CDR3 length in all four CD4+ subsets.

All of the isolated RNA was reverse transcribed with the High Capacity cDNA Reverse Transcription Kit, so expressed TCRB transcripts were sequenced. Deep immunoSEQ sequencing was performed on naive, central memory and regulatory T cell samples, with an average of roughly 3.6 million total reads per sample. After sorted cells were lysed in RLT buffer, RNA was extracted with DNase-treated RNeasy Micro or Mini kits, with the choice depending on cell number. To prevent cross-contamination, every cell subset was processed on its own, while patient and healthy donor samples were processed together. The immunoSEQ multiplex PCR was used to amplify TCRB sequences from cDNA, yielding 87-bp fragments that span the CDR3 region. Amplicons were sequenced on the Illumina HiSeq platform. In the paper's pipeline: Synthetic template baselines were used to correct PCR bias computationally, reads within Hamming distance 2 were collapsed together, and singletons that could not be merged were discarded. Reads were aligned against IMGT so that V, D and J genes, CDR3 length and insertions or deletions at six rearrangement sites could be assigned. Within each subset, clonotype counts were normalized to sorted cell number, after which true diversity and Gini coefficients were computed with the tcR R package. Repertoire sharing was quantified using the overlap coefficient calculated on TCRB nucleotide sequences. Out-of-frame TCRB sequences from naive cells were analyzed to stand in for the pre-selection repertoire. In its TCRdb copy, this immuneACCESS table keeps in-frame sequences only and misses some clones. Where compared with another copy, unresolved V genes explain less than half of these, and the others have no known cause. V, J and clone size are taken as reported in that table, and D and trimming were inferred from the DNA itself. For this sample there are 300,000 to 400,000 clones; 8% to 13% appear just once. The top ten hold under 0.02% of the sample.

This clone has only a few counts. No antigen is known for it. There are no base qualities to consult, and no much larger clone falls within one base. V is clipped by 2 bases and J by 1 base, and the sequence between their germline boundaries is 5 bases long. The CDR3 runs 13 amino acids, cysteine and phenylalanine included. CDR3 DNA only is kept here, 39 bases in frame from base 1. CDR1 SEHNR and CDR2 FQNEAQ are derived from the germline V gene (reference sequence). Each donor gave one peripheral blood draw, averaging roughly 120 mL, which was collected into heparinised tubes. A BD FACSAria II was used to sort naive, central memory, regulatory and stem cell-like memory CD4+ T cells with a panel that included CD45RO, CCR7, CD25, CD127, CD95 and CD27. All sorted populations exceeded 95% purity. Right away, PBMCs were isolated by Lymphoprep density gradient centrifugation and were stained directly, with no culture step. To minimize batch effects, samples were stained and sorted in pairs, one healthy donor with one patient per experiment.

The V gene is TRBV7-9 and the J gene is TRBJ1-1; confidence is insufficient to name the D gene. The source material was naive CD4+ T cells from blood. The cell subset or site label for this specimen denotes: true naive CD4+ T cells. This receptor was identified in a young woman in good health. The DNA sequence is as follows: TGTGCCAGCAGCTTACAGGAGAACACTGAAGCTTTCTTT. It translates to CASSLQENTEAFF.